The 26 T cell receptor beta chains presented below share a single source sample, sequenced in a study of blood T cell repertoires in COVID-19. Method: immunoSEQ multiplex PCR; TCRdb's copy keeps in-frame clones and lacks some. Of approximately 220,000 clones listed, 80% to 85% are singletons. Sequencing was performed on peripheral blood. Receptors were obtained from a man between 40 and 49 years old with acute or convalescent COVID-19.

The V call is TRBV15, the J call TRBJ2-7, with a tentative D call TRBD1 (5 bases). Trimming took off 0 bases at V and 8 bases at J, with 20 bases between the two ends. Germline assignment: CDR1 LNHNV and CDR2 YYDKDF (reference sequence). The CDR3 totals 16 residues. The CDR3 DNA reads TGTGCCACCAGCAGAGACCCGGACATAAGTAGAAGCAAGCAGTACTTC. Its translation is CATSRDPDISRSKQYF.

The genes are TRBV2 and TRBJ2-7; 9 bases are a match to TRBD1. Per the germline V gene, CDR1 is SNHLY and CDR2 is FYNNEI. Trimming at V came to 8 bases and at J to 13 bases, leaving 21 bases not matched to a gene. The CDR3 has 15 residues. This chain's CDR3 is CASFPQGASQSTEYF. DNA of the CDR3: TGTGCCAGCTTCCCACAGGGGGCGTCCCAAAGTACGGAATACTTC.

This clone is a singleton in its sample. J is TRBJ1-3 and V is TRBV5-1, with 9 nucleotides matching TRBD1. The CDR3 totals 17 residues. Germline CDR1 and CDR2: SGHRS and YFSETQ. Unmatched junction bases numbered 8, after V lost 4 bases and J lost 0 bases. As DNA, the CDR3 is TGCGCCAGCAGCCTCCTCGGGACAGGGAACTCTGGAAACACCATATATTTT. Encoded protein: CASSLLGTGNSGNTIYF.

The V call is TRBV30, the J call TRBJ2-5; D ambiguous. Trimming stripped 0 bases from V and 5 bases from J, with 10 bases between. CDR3 size: 13 residues. Per germline, CDR1 GTSNPN and CDR2 SVGIG (reference sequence). CDR3 protein: CAWSVSIVETQYF. DNA of the CDR3: TGTGCCTGGAGTGTATCTATTGTCGAGACCCAGTACTTC.

As regards this clone: The sample has other DNA sequences that encode this CDR3 too. The CDR3, as DNA: TGTGCCAGCAGTCGAACAGGGAACACTGAAGCTTTCTTT. It codes for CASSRTGNTEAFF. The chain is built from TRBV12-3 or TRBV12-4 and TRBJ1-1; a possible D gene is TRBD1 (5 bases). CDR3 size: 13 residues. V was shortened by 5 bases and J by 1 base, with 8 bases between the two germline ends.

The chain carries TRBV14 and TRBJ1-2, with 8 bases lining up with TRBD1. J gave up 7 bases and V 4 bases, and 8 bases lay outside the gene matches. Germline CDR1 and CDR2: SGHDN and FVKESK. This CDR3 is 14 amino acids long. CDR3 nucleotide sequence: TGTGCCAGCAGCCCTGCCGGGACAGGTGGTGGCTACACCTTC. It specifies CASSPAGTGGGYTF.

The chain uses TRBV2 and TRBJ2-3; D may be TRBD2 (6 bases). Germline CDR1 reads SNHLY; CDR2 reads FYNNEI. There are 14 residues in the CDR3. Trimming stripped 5 bases from V and 6 bases from J, with 15 bases between. The CDR3 bases are TGTGCCAGCAGTTATCGGACTATACGCGATACGCAGTATTTT. Its protein product is CASSYRTIRDTQYF.

V is TRBV6-2 or TRBV6-3 and J is TRBJ2-5, with 9 bases matching TRBD2. V shed 2 bases and J 7 bases; nucleotides not matched to a gene: 5. Germline V gene data show CDR1 as MNHEY and CDR2 as SVGEGT. This CDR3 spans 14 amino acids. Here the CDR3 DNA reads TGTGCCAGCAGTTACGCTAGCGGGATCCCGACCCAGTACTTC. Translated: CASSYASGIPTQYF.

This clone was detected only once. A read error may account for a junction end that differs from germline. This rearrangement joins TRBV5-6 to TRBJ1-1, with 9 positions matching TRBD1. In germline, CDR1 is SGHDT, CDR2 YYEEEE. The CDR3 contains 14 residues. The DNA for the CDR3 is TGTGCCAGCAGTTTGGGGACAGGGAAGAATGAAGCTTTCTTT. It encodes CASSLGTGKNEAFF.

The rearrangement joins TRBV27 to TRBJ1-1; 8 nucleotides align to TRBD1. Germline V lookup: CDR1 MNHEY, CDR2 SMNVEV (reference sequence). This CDR3 is built from 16 residues. Unmatched junction bases numbered 3, after V lost 0 bases and J lost 0 bases. As DNA, the CDR3 is TGTGCCAGCAGTTTATCAGGGACAGGAGTGAACACTGAAGCTTTCTTT. Amino acid sequence: CASSLSGTGVNTEAFF.

The chain carries TRBV7-2 and TRBJ1-2; the match to TRBD1 covers 8 bases. V was clipped by 5 bases and J by 2 bases; unmatched bases: 4. CDR1 SGHTA and CDR2 FQGNSA come from the germline V gene. There are 14 residues in the CDR3. CDR3 residues: CASSQTGANYGYTF. CDR3 nucleotides: TGTGCCAGCAGCCAGACAGGGGCCAACTATGGCTACACCTTC. Filled out from reference TRBV7-2 and TRBJ1-2, the complete variable domain reads GAGVSQSPSNKVTEKGKDVELRCDPISGHTALYWYRQSLGQGLEFLIYFQGNSAPDKSGLPSDRFSAERTGGSVSTLTIQRTQQEDSAVYLCASSQTGANYGYTFGSGTRLTVV.

The chain employs TRBV12-3 or TRBV12-4 and TRBJ1-2; no clear D. The CDR3 is made up of 11 amino acids. Trimming pared 3 bases from V and 7 bases from J, leaving 6 bases between. CDR3 nucleotide sequence: TGTGCCAGCAGTTTGTCCCGTGGCTACACCTTC. As protein: CASSLSRGYTF.

The rearrangement links TRBV19 to TRBJ2-3; the D is unclear. The germline V and J ends were trimmed by 0 bases and 6 bases, with 16 bases remaining between them. This CDR3 contains 16 residues. Germline CDR1 reads LNHDA; CDR2 reads SQIVND (reference sequence). CDR3 bases: TGTGCCAGTAGTATAGATCTGTTGAGTAAGTGGGATACGCAGTATTTT. Amino acids: CASSIDLLSKWDTQYF.

This clone was detected only a few times. V and J are TRBV30 and TRBJ2-4; 8 nucleotides agree with TRBD1. The CDR3 covers 16 residues. Germline V lookup: CDR1 GTSNPN, CDR2 SVGIG (reference sequence). With V trimmed by 2 bases and J by 0 bases, 6 bases remained unmatched. In DNA, the CDR3 is TGTGCCTGGAGTACAGGGGGACCAATAGCCAAAAACATTCAGTACTTC. The encoded protein is CAWSTGGPIAKNIQYF.

This chain uses TRBV2 with TRBJ1-3; TRBD1 might be the D (6 bases). Per germline, CDR1 SNHLY and CDR2 FYNNEI. Trimming took off 5 bases at V and 1 base at J, with 9 bases between the two ends. This CDR3 is built from 14 residues. In DNA, the CDR3 is TGTGCCAGCAGTTTAGGGGGTTCTGGAAACACCATATATTTT. The encoded protein is CASSLGGSGNTIYF.

The chain has TRBV18 and TRBJ2-7, with TRBD1 matching 10 bases. This CDR3 has 15 residues. The trim removed 2 bases at V and 5 bases at J, leaving 6 bases unmatched. Germline CDR1 is KGHSH and CDR2 is LQKENI. The CDR3 loop reads CASSPVTGGWNEQYF. CDR3 sequence (DNA): TGTGCCAGCTCACCAGTGACAGGGGGCTGGAACGAGCAGTACTTC.

A single count supports this clone. V gene TRBV6-4 combines with J gene TRBJ2-3, with TRBD2 matching 8 bases. The CDR3 is 14 residues long. CDR1 is MRHNA and CDR2 is SNTAGT in the germline V gene. With V trimmed by 5 bases and J by 4 bases, 5 bases remained unmatched. The CDR3 is CASSSGSSADTQYF. The CDR3 region has the DNA TGTGCCAGCAGTAGCGGGAGTTCGGCAGATACGCAGTATTTT.

The gene calls are TRBV7-2 and TRBJ1-2, with D uncertain. Germline lookup yields CDR1 SGHTA and CDR2 FQGNSA. This CDR3 is 15 amino acids long. The V end was cut by 4 bases, the J end by 8 bases, with 20 bases between. CDR3 nucleotide sequence: TGTGCCAGCAGCTCCTCGTCCGGGGAGGGCGGGGGCTACACCTTC. Residues: CASSSSSGEGGGYTF.

The chain combines TRBV29-1 with TRBJ2-1; the D is unclear. Germline loops: CDR1 SQVTM, CDR2 ANQGSEA. The CDR3 sequence is 11 residues long. V was shortened by 4 bases and J by 8 bases, with 9 bases between the two germline ends. CDR3 amino acids: CSVGLRDEQFF. CDR3 nucleotides: TGCAGCGTTGGCCTCCGGGATGAGCAGTTCTTC.

Worth noting for this clone: Other DNA sequences within the sample encode an identical CDR3. V usage is TRBV4-1 and J usage is TRBJ2-3; 13 bases map to TRBD2. The ends lost 5 bases at V and 1 base at J; junction bases unmatched: 6. Looked up from germline, CDR1 is MGHRA and CDR2 is YSYEKL. The CDR3 is made up of 17 amino acids. CDR3 DNA: TGCGCCAGCAGCAGGGGACTAGCGGGATCAGGCACAGATACGCAGTATTTT. Its protein is CASSRGLAGSGTDTQYF.

The chain combines TRBV30 with TRBJ1-5; 7 nucleotides match TRBD1. V gave up 0 bases and J gave up 2 bases; unmatched junction bases: 4. The CDR3 is made up of 15 amino acids. From germline, CDR1 is GTSNPN and CDR2 SVGIG (reference sequence). CDR3 sequence reads: CAWSVKGAGNQPQHF. The CDR3 region has the DNA TGTGCCTGGAGTGTGAAGGGGGCTGGCAATCAGCCCCAGCATTTT.

This chain joins TRBV20-1 and TRBJ1-5; D is uncertain. Germline-derived CDR1 and CDR2 are DFQATT and SNEGSKA (reference sequence). The CDR3 totals 15 residues. The V and J ends lost 3 bases and 0 bases respectively, with 12 bases between them. The CDR3 bases are TGCAGTGCTAGTGGCCAGGACTATAGCAATCAGCCCCAGCATTTT. The encoded protein is CSASGQDYSNQPQHF.

This sequence joins TRBV27 and TRBJ1-2; the D is unclear. The CDR3 has 15 amino acids. CDR1 is MNHEY, CDR2 SMNVEV, per germline (reference sequence). The ends were cut back, 5 bases at V and 0 bases at J, with 13 bases in the middle. CDR3 in amino acids: CASSLEGVTNYGYTF. The CDR3 DNA reads as TGTGCCAGCAGTCTGGAGGGTGTGACTAACTATGGCTACACCTTC.

This chain uses TRBV9 with TRBJ2-3; weak D call: TRBD2 (5 bases). V was trimmed by 0 bases and J by 0 bases, leaving 8 bases between them. Germline CDR1 SGDLS, CDR2 YYNGEE. This CDR3 comprises 15 residues. CDR3 amino acids: CASSVVPGSTDTQYF. As DNA, the CDR3 is TGTGCCAGCAGCGTAGTCCCGGGGAGCACAGATACGCAGTATTTT.

The J gene is TRBJ2-7, the V gene TRBV7-3; possibly TRBD2 for D (6 bases). This CDR3 comprises 13 residues. Germline V gene data show CDR1 as SGHTA and CDR2 as FQGTGA. V was cut by 5 bases and J by 4 bases, with 12 bases left in between. The CDR3: CASSEQTSYEQYF. The DNA of the CDR3 is TGTGCCAGCAGCGAACAGACTAGTTACGAGCAGTACTTC.

V gene TRBV3-1 (or the pseudogene TRBV3-2) combines with J gene TRBJ1-5; no clear D gene. Germline V gene lookup returns CDR1 LGHDT and CDR2 YNNKEL (reference sequence). The CDR3 covers 15 residues. Trimming removed 1 base from V and 4 bases from J, with 11 bases in between. This CDR3 is CASSQGGRNNQPQHF. CDR3 coding DNA: TGTGCCAGCAGCCAAGGTGGCAGAAATAATCAGCCCCAGCATTTT.